Below, one T cell receptor (beta chain) is given with its context. The sample originates from a study of blood T cell repertoires in COVID-19. The overall study: The United States, Italy and Spain provided the acute and convalescent COVID-19 samples.

The assay was immunoSEQ multiplex PCR, and TCRdb's table has in-frame clones only and misses some. The sample has approximately 150,000 clones, about nine tenths seen once. V was shortened by 6 bases and J by 2 bases, with 15 bases between the two germline ends. Per the germline V gene, CDR1 is SQVTM and CDR2 is ANQGSEA. The CDR3 covers 14 residues. Specimen: peripheral blood. The origin of this receptor is a man older than 75 with acute or convalescent COVID-19. The chain joins TRBV29-1 to TRBJ2-3; possibly TRBD2 for D (5 bases). CDR3 in DNA: TGCAGCGTGAGCGGACGCCAAGCCACAGATACGCAGTATTTT. Protein sequence: CSVSGRQATDTQYF.